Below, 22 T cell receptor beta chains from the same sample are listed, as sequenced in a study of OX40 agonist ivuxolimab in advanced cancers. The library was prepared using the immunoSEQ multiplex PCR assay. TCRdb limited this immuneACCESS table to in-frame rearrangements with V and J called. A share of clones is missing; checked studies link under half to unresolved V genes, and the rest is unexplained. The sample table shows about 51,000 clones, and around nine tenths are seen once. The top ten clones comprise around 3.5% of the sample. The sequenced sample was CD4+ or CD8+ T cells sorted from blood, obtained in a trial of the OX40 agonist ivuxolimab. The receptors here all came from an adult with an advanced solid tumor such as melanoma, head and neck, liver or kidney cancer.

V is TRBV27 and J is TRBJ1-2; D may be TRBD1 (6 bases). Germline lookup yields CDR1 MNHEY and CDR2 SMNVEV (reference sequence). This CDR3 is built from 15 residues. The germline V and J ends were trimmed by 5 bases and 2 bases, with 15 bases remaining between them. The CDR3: CASSATPRGNYGYTF. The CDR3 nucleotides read TGTGCCAGCAGTGCGACCCCAAGGGGGAACTATGGCTACACCTTC.

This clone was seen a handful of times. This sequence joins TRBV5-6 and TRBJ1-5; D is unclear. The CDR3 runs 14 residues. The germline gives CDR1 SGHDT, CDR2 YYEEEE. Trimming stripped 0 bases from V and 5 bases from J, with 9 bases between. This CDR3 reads CASSLGRSYQPQHF. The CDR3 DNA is TGTGCCAGCAGCTTGGGACGGAGCTATCAGCCCCAGCATTTT.

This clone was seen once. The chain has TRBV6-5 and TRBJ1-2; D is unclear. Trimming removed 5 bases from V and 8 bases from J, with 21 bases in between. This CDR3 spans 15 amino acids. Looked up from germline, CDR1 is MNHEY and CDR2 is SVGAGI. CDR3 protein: CASSLKPGQPEGYTF. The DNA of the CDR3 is TGTGCCAGCAGTCTAAAACCGGGCCAGCCGGAGGGCTACACCTTC.

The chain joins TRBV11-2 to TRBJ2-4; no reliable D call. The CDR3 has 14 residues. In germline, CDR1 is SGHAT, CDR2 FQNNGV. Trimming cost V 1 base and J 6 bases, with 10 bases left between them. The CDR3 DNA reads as TGTGCCAGCAGCTTAGGATCCCGTGGAAACATTCAGTACTTC. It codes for CASSLGSRGNIQYF.

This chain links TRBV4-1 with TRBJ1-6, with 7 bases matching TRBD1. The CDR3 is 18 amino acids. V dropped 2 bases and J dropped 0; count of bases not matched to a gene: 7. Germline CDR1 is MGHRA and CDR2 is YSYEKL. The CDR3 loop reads CASSQTAGGVSYNSPLHF. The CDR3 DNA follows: TGCGCCAGCAGCCAAACCGCAGGGGGAGTCTCCTATAATTCACCCCTCCACTTT.

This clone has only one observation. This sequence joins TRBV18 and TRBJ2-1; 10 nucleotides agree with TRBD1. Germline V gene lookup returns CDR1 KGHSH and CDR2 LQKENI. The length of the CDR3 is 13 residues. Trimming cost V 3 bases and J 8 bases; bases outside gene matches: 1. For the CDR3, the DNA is TGTGCCAGCTCACCGGGACAGGGGTATGAGCAGTTCTTC. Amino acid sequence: CASSPGQGYEQFF.

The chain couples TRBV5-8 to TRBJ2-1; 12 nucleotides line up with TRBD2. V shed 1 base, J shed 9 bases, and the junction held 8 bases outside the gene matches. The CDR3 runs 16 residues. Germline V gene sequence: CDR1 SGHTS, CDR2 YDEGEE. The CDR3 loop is CASSLKLAGGKGEQFF. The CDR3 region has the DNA TGTGCCAGCAGCTTGAAACTAGCGGGAGGAAAGGGTGAGCAGTTCTTC.

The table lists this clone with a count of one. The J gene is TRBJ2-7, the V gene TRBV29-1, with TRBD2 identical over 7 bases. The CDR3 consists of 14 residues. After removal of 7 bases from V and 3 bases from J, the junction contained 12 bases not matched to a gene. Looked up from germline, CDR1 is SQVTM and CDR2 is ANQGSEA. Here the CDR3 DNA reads TGCAGCGCCCTTGGGCCTAGCGGCATCTACGAGCAGTACTTC. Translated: CSALGPSGIYEQYF.

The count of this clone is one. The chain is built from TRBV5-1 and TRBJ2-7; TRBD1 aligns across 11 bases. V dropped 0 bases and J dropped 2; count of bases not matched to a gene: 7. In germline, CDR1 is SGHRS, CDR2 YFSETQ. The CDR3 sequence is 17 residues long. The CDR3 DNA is TGCGCCAGCAGCTTGGGGGACAGGGGGGTAGTTCCCTACGAGCAGTACTTC. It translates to CASSLGDRGVVPYEQYF. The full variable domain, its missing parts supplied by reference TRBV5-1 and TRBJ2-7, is KAGVTQTPRYLIKTRGQQVTLSCSPISGHRSVSWYQQTPGQGLQFLFEYFSETQRNKGNFPGRFSGRQFSNSRSEMNVSTLELGDSALYLCASSLGDRGVVPYEQYFGPGTRLTVT.

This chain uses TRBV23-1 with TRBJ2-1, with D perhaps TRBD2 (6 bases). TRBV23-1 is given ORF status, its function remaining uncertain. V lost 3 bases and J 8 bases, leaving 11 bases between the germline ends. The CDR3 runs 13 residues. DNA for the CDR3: TGCGCCAGCAGTCATTGGAAGCGGGATGAGCAGTTCTTC. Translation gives CASSHWKRDEQFF.

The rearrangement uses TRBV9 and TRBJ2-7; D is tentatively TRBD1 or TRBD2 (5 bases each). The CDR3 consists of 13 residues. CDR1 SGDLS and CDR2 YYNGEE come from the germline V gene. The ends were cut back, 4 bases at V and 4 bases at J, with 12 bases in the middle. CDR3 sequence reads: CASSRTGQYEQYF. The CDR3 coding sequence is TGTGCCAGCAGCCGCACGGGGCAGTACGAGCAGTACTTC.

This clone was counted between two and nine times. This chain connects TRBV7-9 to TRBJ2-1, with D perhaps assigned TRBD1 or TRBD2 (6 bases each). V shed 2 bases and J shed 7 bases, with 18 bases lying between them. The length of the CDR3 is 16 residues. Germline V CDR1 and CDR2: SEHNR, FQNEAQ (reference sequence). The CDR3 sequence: CASSLWSGADSNEQFF. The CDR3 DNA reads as TGTGCCAGCAGCTTATGGTCGGGGGCGGATAGTAATGAGCAGTTCTTC.

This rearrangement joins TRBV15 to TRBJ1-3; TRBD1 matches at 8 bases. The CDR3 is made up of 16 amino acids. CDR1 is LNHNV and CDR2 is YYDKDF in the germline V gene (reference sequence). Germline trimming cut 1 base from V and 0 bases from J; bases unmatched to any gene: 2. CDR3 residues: CATSRVTGGSGNTIYF. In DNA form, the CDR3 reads TGTGCCACCAGCAGAGTAACAGGGGGCTCTGGAAACACCATATATTTT.

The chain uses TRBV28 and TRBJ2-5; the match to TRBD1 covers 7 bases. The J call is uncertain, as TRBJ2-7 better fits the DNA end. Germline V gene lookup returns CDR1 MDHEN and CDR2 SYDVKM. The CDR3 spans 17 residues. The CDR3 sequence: CASSSPRTGGYSYEQYF. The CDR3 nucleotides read TGTGCCAGCAGTTCACCCCGGACAGGCGGTTATTCCTACGAGCAGTACTTC.

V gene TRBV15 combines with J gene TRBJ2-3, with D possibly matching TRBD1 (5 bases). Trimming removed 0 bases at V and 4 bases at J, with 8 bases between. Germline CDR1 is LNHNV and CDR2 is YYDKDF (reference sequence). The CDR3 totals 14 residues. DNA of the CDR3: TGTGCCACCAGCAGAGACCCCAGGGCAGATACGCAGTATTTT. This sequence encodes CATSRDPRADTQYF.

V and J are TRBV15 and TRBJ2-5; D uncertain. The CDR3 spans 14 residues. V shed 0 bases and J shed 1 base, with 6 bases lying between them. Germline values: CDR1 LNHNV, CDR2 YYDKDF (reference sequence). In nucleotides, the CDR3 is TGTGCCACCAGCAGAGAGCGGTCCCAAGAGACCCAGTACTTC. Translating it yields CATSRERSQETQYF.

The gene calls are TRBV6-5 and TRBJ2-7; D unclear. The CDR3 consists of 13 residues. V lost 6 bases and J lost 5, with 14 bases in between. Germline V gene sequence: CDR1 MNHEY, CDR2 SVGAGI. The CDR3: CASRPDAFHEQYF. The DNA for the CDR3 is TGTGCCAGCAGGCCGGACGCCTTCCACGAGCAGTACTTC.

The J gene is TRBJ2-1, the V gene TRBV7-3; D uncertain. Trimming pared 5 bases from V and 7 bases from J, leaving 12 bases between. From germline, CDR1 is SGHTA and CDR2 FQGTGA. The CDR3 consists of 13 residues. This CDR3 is CASSTSIGNEQFF. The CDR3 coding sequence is TGTGCCAGCAGCACGTCTATTGGGAATGAGCAGTTCTTC.

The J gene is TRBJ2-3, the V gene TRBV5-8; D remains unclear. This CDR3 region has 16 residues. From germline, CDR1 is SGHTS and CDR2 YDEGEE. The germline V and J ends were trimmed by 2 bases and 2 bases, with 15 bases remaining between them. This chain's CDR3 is CASSLGRSEITDTQYF. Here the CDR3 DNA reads TGTGCCAGCAGCTTAGGACGGTCGGAAATCACAGATACGCAGTATTTT.

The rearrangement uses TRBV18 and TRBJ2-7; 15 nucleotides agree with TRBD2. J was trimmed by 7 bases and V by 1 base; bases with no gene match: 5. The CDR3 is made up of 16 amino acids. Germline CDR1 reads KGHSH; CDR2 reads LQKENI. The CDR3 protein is CASSPLVGLAGGEQYF. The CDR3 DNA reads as TGTGCCAGCTCACCACTCGTAGGACTAGCGGGAGGGGAGCAGTACTTC.

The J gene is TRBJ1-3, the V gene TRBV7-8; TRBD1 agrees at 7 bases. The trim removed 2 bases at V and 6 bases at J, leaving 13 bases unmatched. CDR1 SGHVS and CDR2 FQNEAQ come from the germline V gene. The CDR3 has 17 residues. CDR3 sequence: CASSLRVVRGRENTIYF. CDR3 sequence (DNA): TGTGCCAGCAGCTTAAGGGTTGTAAGGGGGCGAGAAAACACCATATATTTT.

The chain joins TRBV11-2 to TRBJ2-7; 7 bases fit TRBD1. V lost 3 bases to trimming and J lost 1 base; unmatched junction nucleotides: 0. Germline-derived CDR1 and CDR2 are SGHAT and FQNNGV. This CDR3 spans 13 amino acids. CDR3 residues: CASSLDRSYEQYF. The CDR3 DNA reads TGTGCCAGCAGCTTGGACAGGTCCTACGAGCAGTACTTC.